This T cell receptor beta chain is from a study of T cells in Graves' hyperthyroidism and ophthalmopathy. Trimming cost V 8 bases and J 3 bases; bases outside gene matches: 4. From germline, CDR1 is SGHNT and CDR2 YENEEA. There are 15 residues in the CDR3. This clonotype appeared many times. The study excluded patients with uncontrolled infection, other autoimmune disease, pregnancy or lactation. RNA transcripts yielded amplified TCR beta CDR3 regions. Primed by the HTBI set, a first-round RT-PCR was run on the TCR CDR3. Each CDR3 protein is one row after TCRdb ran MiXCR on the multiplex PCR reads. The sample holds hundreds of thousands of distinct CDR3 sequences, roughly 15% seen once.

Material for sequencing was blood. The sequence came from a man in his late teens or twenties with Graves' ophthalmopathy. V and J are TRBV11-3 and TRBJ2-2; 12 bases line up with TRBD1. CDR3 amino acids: CASRGQGADTGELFF. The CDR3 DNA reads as TGTGCCAGCCGGGGACAGGGGGCGGACACCGGGGAGCTGTTTTTT.